One T cell receptor (beta chain) is described in this entry. Its antigen remains unidentified. The sample originates from a study of blood T cells in healthy people across ages. As for the study in general: Researchers report that template switching captured about one barcoded beta molecule per two T cells. The study's findings and limits: Nothing was known about donor CMV status, and this possibly confounded expanded clonotype changes.

V was cut by 5 bases and J by 4 bases, with 12 bases left in between. Germline V CDR1 and CDR2: SGHTA, FQGNSA. This CDR3 has 13 residues. In terms of origin and age, donors were healthy Caucasian individuals from Russia aged roughly 6 to 100. Researchers report isolating at least 7 million PBMCs per sample. Combining a sample-barcoded 5' primer with a J-beta primer mix, a second PCR ran for about 7 to 11 cycles. TCRdb recomputed calls from the 5' RACE reads with MiXCR, one row per CDR3 protein. The sample consists of about 680,000 distinct CDR3 sequences, more than 40% of them appearing once. The TCR sequence derives from a woman in her sixties or seventies in good health. The sample was blood. The rearrangement links TRBV7-2 to TRBJ2-7; D remains ambiguous. This chain's CDR3 is CASSPNKKYEQYF. As DNA, the CDR3 is TGTGCCAGCAGCCCAAACAAGAAATACGAGCAGTACTTC.